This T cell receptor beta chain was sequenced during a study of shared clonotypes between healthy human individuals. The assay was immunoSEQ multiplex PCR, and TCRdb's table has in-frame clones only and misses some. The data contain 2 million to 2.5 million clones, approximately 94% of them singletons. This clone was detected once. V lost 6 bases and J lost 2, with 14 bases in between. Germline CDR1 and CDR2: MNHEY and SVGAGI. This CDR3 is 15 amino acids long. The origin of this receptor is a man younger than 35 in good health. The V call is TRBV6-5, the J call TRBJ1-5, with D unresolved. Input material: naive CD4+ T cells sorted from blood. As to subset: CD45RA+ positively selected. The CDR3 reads CASRGSGSGNQPQHF. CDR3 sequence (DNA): TGTGCCAGCAGGGGATCCGGGAGTGGCAATCAGCCCCAGCATTTT.